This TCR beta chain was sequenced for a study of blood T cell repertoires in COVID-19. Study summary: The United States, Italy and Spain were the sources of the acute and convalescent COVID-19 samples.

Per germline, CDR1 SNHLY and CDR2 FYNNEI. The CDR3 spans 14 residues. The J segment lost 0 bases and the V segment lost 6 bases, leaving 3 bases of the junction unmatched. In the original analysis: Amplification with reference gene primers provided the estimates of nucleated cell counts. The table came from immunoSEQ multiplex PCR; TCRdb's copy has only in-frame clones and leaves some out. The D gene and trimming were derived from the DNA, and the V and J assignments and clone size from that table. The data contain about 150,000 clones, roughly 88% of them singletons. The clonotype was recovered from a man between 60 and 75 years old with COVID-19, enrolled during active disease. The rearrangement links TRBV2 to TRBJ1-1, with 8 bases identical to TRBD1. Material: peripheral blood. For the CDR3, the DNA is TGTGCCAGCAGGGGGGACAGGATGAACACTGAAGCTTTCTTT. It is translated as CASRGDRMNTEAFF.